A single sample is the source of the 15 T cell receptor beta chains below, sequenced in a study of cytomegalovirus exposure and HLA in healthy donors. It was with 60 Vbeta and 13 Jbeta primers that the PCR ran. Using immunoSEQ multiplex PCR, the repertoire was profiled, and TCRdb retains in-frame clones only, with some absent. The sample consists of approximately 190,000 clones, roughly 86% of them appearing once. The sample comprised PBMCs. These receptors were taken from a man aged 35 to 55 in good health and CMV-seropositive.

This chain connects TRBV10-3 to TRBJ1-4; the D gene is possibly TRBD1 (6 bases). The germline gives CDR1 ENHRY, CDR2 SYGVKD. The CDR3 consists of 13 residues. V gave up 10 bases and J gave up 2 bases, with 11 bases separating them. The CDR3 nucleotides are TGTGCCACTGCGGGGGCGACTAATGAAAAACTGTTTTTT. It encodes CATAGATNEKLFF.

This clone has a handful of counts. Without the conserved terminal phenylalanine or tryptophan, this CDR3 likely stems from a read error. Because the CDR3's place on the DNA is in doubt, the DNA is left out and the CDR3 is given as listed by TCRdb. This chain links TRBV10-3 with TRBJ2-7; TRBD2 is the table's D call and was not checked against the DNA. Germline CDR1 and CDR2: ENHRY and SYGVKD. The CDR3 spans 12 amino acids, including both terminal residues. The CDR3 protein is CAISASGRAFNL.

The V gene is TRBV12-5, the J gene TRBJ1-1; no definite D call. The CDR3 length is 11 residues. Trimming cost V 7 bases and J 0 bases, with 3 bases left between them. Germline V lookup: CDR1 LGHNT, CDR2 FRNRAP. CDR3 sequence (DNA): TGTGCTAGTGTTATGAACACTGAAGCTTTCTTT. This gives the protein CASVMNTEAFF.

The chain has TRBV18 and TRBJ1-1, with TRBD1 matching 7 bases. CDR1 and CDR2 from the germline V gene are KGHSH and LQKENI. V lost 1 base to trimming and J lost 1 base; unmatched junction nucleotides: 3. The CDR3 is 15 residues long. DNA of the CDR3: TGTGCCAGCTCACCACGGACAGGTCCGAACACTGAAGCTTTCTTT. This encodes CASSPRTGPNTEAFF. Full variable domain (rest looked up from reference TRBV18 and TRBJ1-1): NAGVMQNPRHLVRRRGQEARLRCSPMKGHSHVYWYRQLPEEGLKFMVYLQKENIIDESGMPKERFSAEFPKEGPSILRIQQVVRGDSAAYFCASSPRTGPNTEAFFGQGTRLTVV.

This sequence joins TRBV27 and TRBJ1-1, with TRBD1 identical over 10 bases. The CDR3 spans 16 residues. Looked up from germline, CDR1 is MNHEY and CDR2 is SMNVEV (reference sequence). Trimming at V came to 6 bases and at J to 4 bases, leaving 11 bases not matched to a gene. DNA for the CDR3: TGTGCCAGCAGCCCCGACAGGGGGCACCTCAGCACTGAAGCTTTCTTT. The encoded protein is CASSPDRGHLSTEAFF.

This sequence joins TRBV6-5 and TRBJ2-5; TRBD1 is a possible D gene (6 bases). This CDR3 is built from 15 residues. Per germline, CDR1 MNHEY and CDR2 SVGAGI. V was shortened by 0 bases and J by 2 bases, with 10 bases between the two germline ends. Here the CDR3 reads CASSYSWDNQETQYF. Written as DNA, the CDR3 is TGTGCCAGCAGTTACTCGTGGGACAATCAAGAGACCCAGTACTTC.

The chain employs TRBV2 and TRBJ2-7, with D tentatively TRBD1 (6 bases). The CDR3 contains 14 residues. V was pared by 3 bases and J by 2 bases, with 11 bases between. The V gene's germline CDR1 is SNHLY and CDR2 FYNNEI. CDR3 nucleotides: TGTGCCAGCAGTGATCAACCAGGGGCCTACGAGCAGTACTTC. As protein: CASSDQPGAYEQYF.

This sequence joins TRBV5-4 and TRBJ1-5; TRBD1 is a possible D gene (5 bases). This CDR3 has 16 residues. V lost 3 bases, J lost 3 bases, and 16 bases lay in between. Germline V gene sequence: CDR1 SGHNT, CDR2 YYREEE (reference sequence). The CDR3 DNA sequence: TGTGCCAGCAGCTATCAGGGTCGGATCAACAATCAGCCCCAGCATTTT. Translated: CASSYQGRINNQPQHF.

This sequence joins TRBV29-1 and TRBJ2-1; 8 bases are shared with TRBD2. V dropped 4 bases and J dropped 6; count of bases not matched to a gene: 17. CDR1 SQVTM and CDR2 ANQGSEA come from the germline V gene. This CDR3 comprises 17 residues. The CDR3 sequence is CSVGARTLAGKGNEQFF. CDR3 in DNA: TGCAGCGTTGGGGCCCGGACCTTAGCGGGAAAAGGCAATGAGCAGTTCTTC.

This rearrangement joins TRBV7-2 to TRBJ1-3; 7 nucleotides line up with TRBD1. The length of the CDR3 is 16 residues. The germline V gene encodes CDR1 SGHTA and CDR2 FQGNSA. With 4 bases clipped from V and 0 bases from J, the junction kept 6 bases outside the gene matches. CDR3: CASSSGTASSGNTIYF. The DNA for the CDR3 is TGTGCCAGCAGCTCCGGGACAGCTAGCTCTGGAAACACCATATATTTT.

The chain joins TRBV28 to TRBJ1-3; D may be TRBD1 (5 bases). Germline V gene lookup returns CDR1 MDHEN and CDR2 SYDVKM. This CDR3 comprises 14 residues. Trimming stripped 5 bases from V and 4 bases from J, with 12 bases between. CDR3 sequence: CASSPGGEGNTIYF. The CDR3 DNA sequence: TGTGCCAGCAGTCCGGGGGGAGAGGGAAACACCATATATTTT.

V gene TRBV6-5 combines with J gene TRBJ2-7; no clear D gene. Per germline, CDR1 MNHEY and CDR2 SVGAGI. The CDR3 is 13 amino acids. V shed 4 bases and J shed 4 bases, with 11 bases lying between them. The CDR3 is CASSSSGRYEQYF. CDR3 DNA: TGTGCCAGCAGTTCCTCTGGTAGATACGAGCAGTACTTC.

The chain employs TRBV7-9 and TRBJ2-7, with D possibly matching TRBD2 (5 bases). V was trimmed by 5 bases and J by 6 bases, leaving 14 bases between them. The CDR3 has 13 amino acids. The germline CDR1 and CDR2 sequences are SEHNR and FQNEAQ (reference sequence). The CDR3 loop reads CASSHTRPGEQYF. The CDR3 nucleotides are TGTGCCAGCAGCCATACTAGACCCGGCGAGCAGTACTTC. Together with reference TRBV7-9 and TRBJ2-7, the CDR3 gives the full variable domain: DTGVSQNPRHKITKRGQNVTFRCDPISEHNRLYWYRQTLGQGPEFLTYFQNEAQLEKSRLLSDRFSAERPKGSFSTLEIQRTEQGDSAMYLCASSHTRPGEQYFGPGTRLTVT.

V gene TRBV29-1 combines with J gene TRBJ2-1; 8 positions agree with TRBD2. The germline CDR1 and CDR2 sequences are SQVTM and ANQGSEA. Trimming cost V 4 bases and J 3 bases; bases outside gene matches: 8. The CDR3 covers 15 residues. CDR3 in amino acids: CSVVGPAGDYNEQFF. The CDR3 DNA follows: TGCAGCGTTGTAGGCCCAGCGGGAGACTACAATGAGCAGTTCTTC.

The CDR3 region is CASRLTGGAHNEQFF. DNA of the CDR3: TGTGCCAGTAGACTGACAGGGGGGGCACACAATGAGCAGTTCTTC. The V gene is TRBV19, the J gene TRBJ2-1, with 9 bases lining up with TRBD1. Unmatched junction bases numbered 8, after V lost 6 bases and J lost 5 bases. CDR1 is LNHDA and CDR2 is SQIVND in the germline V gene (reference sequence). The CDR3 covers 15 residues.